The 21 T cell receptor beta chains below were found in one sample sequenced in a study of blood T cell repertoires in COVID-19. Measured with immunoSEQ multiplex PCR; TCRdb has only the in-frame clones, and not every one. The sample contains approximately 230,000 clones, approximately 88% of which appear only once. The sequencing input was peripheral blood. These receptors were collected from a woman aged 30 to 39 with COVID-19, enrolled during active disease.

Worth noting for this clone: The same CDR3 is also encoded by other DNA sequences in this sample. The chain uses TRBV2 and TRBJ2-7, with TRBD1 as a possible D gene (6 bases). V was trimmed by 3 bases and J by 3 bases, leaving 12 bases between them. This CDR3 region has 14 residues. Germline-derived CDR1 and CDR2 are SNHLY and FYNNEI. CDR3 sequence: CASSESRGGYEQYF. The DNA of the CDR3 is TGTGCCAGCAGTGAGTCGAGAGGGGGCTACGAGCAGTACTTC.

The chain has TRBV19 and TRBJ1-5; maybe TRBD1 (5 bases). The germline V gene has CDR1 LNHDA and CDR2 SQIVND (reference sequence). Trimming stripped 9 bases from V and 12 bases from J, with 24 bases between. CDR3 size: 14 residues. CDR3 coding DNA: TGTGCCAGCTCAATACCGGGGGTATGGAGCTACCAGCATTTT. Translating it yields CASSIPGVWSYQHF.

The chain recombines TRBV7-2 with TRBJ2-7; possibly TRBD2 for D (6 bases). V lost 1 base, J lost 10 bases, and 11 bases lay in between. This CDR3 comprises 12 residues. CDR1 and CDR2 from the germline V gene are SGHTA and FQGNSA. For the CDR3, the DNA is TGTGCCAGCAGCTTAGATAGCGGAAAACAGTACTTC. It translates to CASSLDSGKQYF.

The rearrangement joins TRBV4-1 to TRBJ1-2; 9 bases fit TRBD1. Trimming cost V 1 base and J 3 bases; bases outside gene matches: 6. This CDR3 comprises 16 residues. The germline V gene has CDR1 MGHRA and CDR2 YSYEKL. DNA of the CDR3: TGCGCCAGCAGCCAAGGAGGACAGGGGAGGGACTATGGCTACACCTTC. It specifies CASSQGGQGRDYGYTF.

The gene calls are TRBV2 and TRBJ2-5; TRBD1 matches at 8 bases. Germline CDR1 SNHLY, CDR2 FYNNEI. The V gene end was trimmed by 6 bases and the J gene end by 5 bases; junction bases not matched to a gene: 8. The CDR3 contains 14 residues. The CDR3 bases are TGTGCCAGCAGGAGACAGGGGCCCTCTGAGACCCAGTACTTC. Translated: CASRRQGPSETQYF. Filled out from reference TRBV2 and TRBJ2-5, the complete variable domain reads EPEVTQTPSHQVTQMGQEVILRCVPISNHLYFYWYRQILGQKVEFLVSFYNNEISEKSEIFDDQFSVERPDGSNFTLKIRSTKLEDSAMYFCASRRQGPSETQYFGPGTRLLVL.

The chain employs TRBV2 and TRBJ1-4, with 8 bases that match TRBD1. This CDR3 comprises 19 residues. J lost 4 bases, V lost 4 bases, and 17 bases had no gene match. Germline CDR1 and CDR2: SNHLY and FYNNEI. The CDR3 here is CASSVEATGANPINEKLFF. CDR3 in DNA: TGTGCCAGCAGTGTTGAGGCGACAGGGGCGAACCCGATTAATGAAAAACTGTTTTTT.

The table lists this clone with a few counts. The genes are TRBV4-2 and TRBJ2-3; 11 bases map to TRBD2. The V and J ends lost 0 bases and 0 bases, in that order; junction bases with no gene match: 5. The CDR3 is 18 residues long. Germline-derived CDR1 and CDR2 are LGHNA and YNFKEQ. In nucleotides, the CDR3 is TGTGCCAGCAGCCAAGAGCTAGCGGGGGGCGGTAGCACAGATACGCAGTATTTT. Its protein is CASSQELAGGGSTDTQYF.

This chain joins TRBV24-1 and TRBJ2-5; 8 positions match TRBD2. The ends lost 4 bases at V and 4 bases at J; junction bases unmatched: 7. Germline lookup yields CDR1 KGHDR and CDR2 SFDVKD. The CDR3 is made up of 15 amino acids. Here the CDR3 DNA reads TGTGCCACCAGTGACCCAGCGGGAGAAGGAGAGACCCAGTACTTC. Amino acids: CATSDPAGEGETQYF.

V usage is TRBV19 and J usage is TRBJ2-5; possible D gene TRBD1, 6 bases. This CDR3 contains 12 residues. Trimming left V 5 bases short and J 4 bases short, with 8 bases between. From germline, CDR1 is LNHDA and CDR2 SQIVND (reference sequence). The CDR3, as DNA: TGTGCCAGTAGTCCCAGGGGAGAGACCCAGTACTTC. It encodes CASSPRGETQYF.

DNA for the CDR3: TGTGCCAGCAGCTTGTGGGGCAGGGGGATTAGCACAGATACGCAGTATTTT. Translated: CASSLWGRGISTDTQYF. The V and J genes are TRBV11-3 and TRBJ2-3; 7 nucleotides align to TRBD1. Germline CDR1 and CDR2: SGHNT and YENEEA. The CDR3 totals 17 residues. Trimming removed 3 bases from V and 0 bases from J; junction bases left unmatched: 9.

The J gene is TRBJ1-4, the V gene TRBV4-3; TRBD1 is a possible D gene (5 bases). Germline CDR1 is LGHNA and CDR2 is YSLEER. This CDR3 region has 16 residues. Deletions cut 0 bases from V and 8 bases from J, with 16 bases between. This CDR3 reads CASSQEKGGDGEKLFF. CDR3 DNA sequence: TGCGCCAGCAGCCAAGAAAAGGGCGGGGACGGGGAAAAACTGTTTTTT.

This clone was observed a few times. V is TRBV20-1 and J is TRBJ2-7, with 7 bases fitting TRBD2. Germline assignment: CDR1 DFQATT and CDR2 SNEGSKA (reference sequence). The CDR3 has 13 residues. J lost 1 base, V lost 3 bases, and 3 bases had no gene match. The CDR3 sequence is CSASSSGSYEQYV. The CDR3 DNA reads as TGCAGTGCTAGTAGTAGCGGGTCCTACGAGCAGTACGTC.

The rearrangement joins TRBV10-3 to TRBJ2-3; 7 nucleotides line up with TRBD2. The trim removed 0 bases at V and 2 bases at J, leaving 2 bases unmatched. From germline, CDR1 is ENHRY and CDR2 SYGVKD. This CDR3 has 15 residues. CDR3: CAISESKRDTDTQYF. DNA of the CDR3: TGTGCCATCAGTGAGTCGAAGCGGGACACAGATACGCAGTATTTT.

Comment on this clone: At one of its ends the junction is not consistent with the germline gene, which may arise from a read error. The rearrangement uses TRBV19 and TRBJ2-3; 9 bases line up with TRBD1. Germline V gives CDR1 LNHDA, CDR2 SQIVND (reference sequence). The CDR3 extends over 13 amino acids. Here the CDR3 DNA reads TGTGCCAGTAGTCCCAGTTTGTTGGGACAGGGCTTCTTT. This codes for CASSPSLLGQGFF.

The chain links TRBV7-9 to TRBJ2-7, with D tentatively TRBD1 (6 bases). The V end lost 7 bases, the J end lost 6 bases, and 13 bases lay between the germline ends. This CDR3 contains 12 residues. The germline gives CDR1 SEHNR, CDR2 FQNEAQ (reference sequence). The CDR3 spells CASTISGAEQYF. CDR3 DNA sequence: TGTGCCAGCACCATTTCAGGGGCCGAGCAGTACTTC.

V is TRBV7-8 and J is TRBJ1-2; possibly TRBD1 for D (5 bases). Germline CDR1 and CDR2: SGHVS and FQNEAQ. The CDR3 length is 14 residues. The V end lost 5 bases, the J end lost 8 bases, and 18 bases lay between the germline ends. As DNA, the CDR3 is TGTGCCAGCAGCCGAGAAGGGGCGCGGACCGGCTACACCTTC. Its translation is CASSREGARTGYTF.

The chain employs TRBV6-2 or TRBV6-3 and TRBJ1-2; D gene ambiguous. This CDR3 has 12 residues. CDR1 MNHEY and CDR2 SVGEGT come from the germline V gene. V was shortened by 2 bases and J by 7 bases, with 8 bases between the two germline ends. CDR3 sequence (DNA): TGTGCCAGCAGTTACGAGCAGGTTGGCTACACCTTC. Its protein is CASSYEQVGYTF.

This chain uses TRBV5-4 with TRBJ2-7; TRBD1 matches at 7 bases. Trimming took 1 base from V and 2 from J; bases not matched to a gene: 3. Germline CDR1 reads SGHNT; CDR2 reads YYREEE (reference sequence). The CDR3 length is 14 residues. For the CDR3, the DNA is TGTGCCAGCAGCTTGAGGGACAGACCCTACGAGCAGTACTTC. It yields the protein CASSLRDRPYEQYF.

The chain carries TRBV7-9 and TRBJ2-7; the D is unclear. The V and J ends lost 0 bases and 7 bases respectively, with 4 bases between them. This CDR3 is 11 amino acids long. CDR1 SEHNR and CDR2 FQNEAQ come from the germline V gene (reference sequence). CDR3 region: CASSLAEEQYF. CDR3 sequence (DNA): TGTGCCAGCAGCTTAGCGGAGGAGCAGTACTTC.

Written as DNA, the CDR3 is TGTGCCATCGTTGGGGAGGGGGACTATGGCTACACCTTC. Protein: CAIVGEGDYGYTF. V and J are TRBV10-3 and TRBJ1-2, with D possibly being TRBD1 (6 bases). The CDR3 is made up of 13 amino acids. Germline CDR1 and CDR2: ENHRY and SYGVKD. V lost 8 bases to trimming and J lost 3 bases, with 13 bases between them.

V usage is TRBV19 and J usage is TRBJ1-5; 7 bases line up with TRBD1. The CDR3 has 15 residues. CDR1 is LNHDA, CDR2 SQIVND, per germline (reference sequence). V lost 1 base, J lost 6 bases, and 6 bases stayed unmatched. CDR3 sequence (DNA): TGTGCCAGTAGTATAGGAAGACAGGGCACTCAGCCCCAGCATTTT. It encodes CASSIGRQGTQPQHF.